This TCR beta chain is from a study of shared clonotypes between healthy human individuals. DNA at about 200 ng, about 30,000 T cell genomes, went into sorted-subset replicate PCRs. The assay was immunoSEQ multiplex PCR, and TCRdb's table has in-frame clones only and misses some. The sample holds roughly 2.2 million clones, more than 85% seen once. The material sequenced was naive CD4+ T cells from PBMCs. The subset denotes: CD45RA+ positively selected. This clonotype was sampled from a man between 18 and 29 years old in good health. Some clones in this sample may be carry-over from other donors' samples.

The CDR3 DNA is TGTGCCAGCAGCTTGGGTCGGATTCGGGGGGTTGGTGCCAGGCAGTTCTTC. Residues: CASSLGRIRGVGARQFF. The chain joins TRBV5-4 to TRBJ2-1; 7 bases are shared with TRBD2. The CDR3 contains 17 residues. Unmatched junction bases numbered 18, after V lost 0 bases and J lost 12 bases. The germline V gene encodes CDR1 SGHNT and CDR2 YYREEE (reference sequence).